The rows below give T cell receptor beta chains drawn from one sample of a study of blood T cell repertoires in COVID-19. Produced via immunoSEQ multiplex PCR; TCRdb's table is partial and in-frame only. The table shows approximately 230,000 clones, with about 80% occurring only once. The sample consisted of peripheral blood. The origin of the receptors is a woman older than 75 with active or convalescent COVID-19. CDR3s include the opening cysteine and the closing phenylalanine or tryptophan. The order of the fields is V gene, J gene, CDR3 length, CDR3 protein.

TRBV24-1	TRBJ1-2	14	CATSRGYEASGYTF
TRBV20-1	TRBJ2-7	15	CSASMRDRASYEQYF
TRBV4-2	TRBJ2-2	15	CASSRGTGASGELFF
TRBV9	TRBJ2-1	18	CASSPGAGGLSSYNEQFF
TRBV19	TRBJ1-1	15	CASSSPGGPITEAFF
TRBV7-9	TRBJ1-4	15	CASSLPTGLAEKLFF
TRBV4-2	TRBJ1-2	16	CASSPLTGTGGYGYTF
TRBV7-6	TRBJ2-7	16	CASSRFYRDSSYEQYF
TRBV2	TRBJ1-2	13	CASSEVQIYGYTF
TRBV11-2	TRBJ2-1	14	CASSQTPGSNEQFF
TRBV2	TRBJ2-3	15	CASSVSGGAGDTQYF
TRBV19	TRBJ1-4	15	CASSHLQGPNEKLFF
TRBV18	TRBJ1-2	18	CASSETLHPGLTTGGYTF
TRBV30	TRBJ1-5	17	CAWRDYRTGDGNQPQHF
TRBV3-1/TRBV3-2	TRBJ2-7	14	CASSHRDSTYEQYF
TRBV28	TRBJ1-6	14	CASKTGSYNSPLHF
TRBV7-8	TRBJ1-5	16	CASSQGQGGVIQPQHF
TRBV18	TRBJ2-2	16	CASSPGLAGVTGELFF
TRBV20-1	TRBJ1-2	11	CSARVAYGYTF
TRBV19	TRBJ2-5	15	CASSIGATGLDTQYF
TRBV5-1	TRBJ2-1	16	CASNPLGDRGSNEQFF
TRBV28	TRBJ2-1	15	CASSGPRPVDNEQFF
TRBV29-1	TRBJ1-1	12	CSVALTGTEAFF
TRBV23-1	TRBJ2-5	16	CASSQPQGNIQETQYF
TRBV3-1/TRBV3-2	TRBJ2-1	17	CASSNLRRDRDYNEQFF
TRBV5-1	TRBJ1-6	15	CASRKQGSYNSPLHF
TRBV5-4	TRBJ2-1	15	CASSISGGEYNEQFF
TRBV19	TRBJ2-2	17	CASSIISAGGGTGELFF
TRBV25-1	TRBJ2-1	14	CASSEFGSGGEQFF
TRBV19	TRBJ2-7	16	CASSIRTSGRSYEQYF
TRBV5-1	TRBJ2-5	14	CASNIGGPQETQYF
TRBV19	TRBJ1-5	16	CASSIVWDRGNQPQHF
TRBV18	TRBJ2-2	17	CASSRETGGRYTGELFF
TRBV7-2	TRBJ2-2	18	CASSHRFRVSRDTGELFF
TRBV19	TRBJ1-5	16	CASSIPDRVGGQPQHF
TRBV6-6	TRBJ2-3	15	CASILRDRGSDTQYF
TRBV24-1	TRBJ1-5	13	CATSDFQNQPQHF
TRBV6-6	TRBJ1-6	15	CASSTSSGYNSPLHF
TRBV10-2	TRBJ1-1	13	CASSETGDTEAFF
TRBV29-1	TRBJ2-7	14	CSVDIAGGPSEQYF
TRBV5-1	TRBJ2-5	14	CASSLLAGAETQYF
TRBV19	TRBJ2-3	16	CASSIGLAVPTDTQYF
TRBV7-6	TRBJ2-2	16	CASSSLAGGNTGELFF
TRBV5-1	TRBJ2-2	16	CASSSTRTQNTGELFF